Shown below are 28 T cell receptor beta chains from a single sample sequenced in a study of PD-1 blockade in classical Hodgkin lymphoma. All patients experienced relapse after autologous stem cell transplantation, and brentuximab vedotin exposure was variable. Sequencing used immunoSEQ multiplex PCR; TCRdb keeps in-frame clones, though not all of them. The sample contains over 10,000 clones, around 86% of which appear only once. The sample was peripheral blood mononuclear cells (PBMCs), taken at baseline. These receptor sequences come from a human donor with classical Hodgkin lymphoma.

The chain combines TRBV9 with TRBJ2-4, with D perhaps matching TRBD1 (5 bases). Trimming stripped 6 bases from V and 8 bases from J, with 24 bases between. The CDR3 consists of 16 residues. The V gene's germline CDR1 is SGDLS and CDR2 YYNGEE. This CDR3 is CASNSPGRTNSHIQYF. CDR3 sequence (DNA): TGTGCCAGCAACTCACCAGGCAGGACAAATTCTCACATTCAGTACTTC.

The rearrangement joins TRBV11-2 to TRBJ2-7; TRBD2 aligns across 7 bases. The ends lost 2 bases at V and 2 bases at J; junction bases unmatched: 6. Per germline, CDR1 SGHAT and CDR2 FQNNGV. This CDR3 is 15 amino acids long. The CDR3 nucleotides read TGTGCCAGCAGCTTATGGGCGGGGGAGACCTACGAGCAGTACTTC. It yields the protein CASSLWAGETYEQYF.

The chain couples TRBV11-3 to TRBJ2-5, with 8 bases aligning to TRBD2. CDR1 is SGHNT and CDR2 is YENEEA in the germline V gene. This CDR3 contains 14 residues. J was trimmed by 1 base and V by 5 bases; bases with no gene match: 3. CDR3 nucleotide sequence: TGTGCCAGCAGCCGGGGGGGCGTCCAAGAGACCCAGTACTTC. The encoded protein is CASSRGGVQETQYF.

The chain couples TRBV11-2 to TRBJ2-7; possible D gene TRBD1, 5 bases. The CDR3 consists of 13 residues. Germline-derived CDR1 and CDR2 are SGHAT and FQNNGV. V was clipped by 2 bases and J by 2 bases, with 7 bases between them. The CDR3, as DNA: TGTGCCAGCAGCTTATTAGGGGCCTACGAGCAGTACTTC. It codes for CASSLLGAYEQYF.

The chain is built from TRBV19 and TRBJ2-3, with a possible D match to TRBD1 (6 bases). Germline V lookup: CDR1 LNHDA, CDR2 SQIVND (reference sequence). The CDR3 is 19 amino acids. Trimming cost V 8 bases and J 0 bases, with 27 bases left between them. CDR3 protein: CASFTVRGGDPRSTDTQYF. CDR3 bases: TGTGCCAGTTTCACCGTTCGAGGGGGAGATCCCCGGAGCACAGATACGCAGTATTTT.

The chain combines TRBV6-6 with TRBJ1-3; D is unclear. The CDR3 covers 15 residues. V lost 2 bases and J 4 bases, leaving 12 bases between the germline ends. CDR1 is MNHNY, CDR2 SVGAGI, per germline (reference sequence). CDR3 residues: CASSYRSGNGNTIYF. In DNA, the CDR3 is TGTGCCAGCAGTTACAGGTCGGGGAACGGAAACACCATATATTTT.

As for this clone: A read error may account for a junction end that differs from germline. The J gene is TRBJ2-4, the V gene TRBV18; 7 bases fit TRBD2. Germline values: CDR1 KGHSH, CDR2 LQKENI. The CDR3 loop spans 12 amino acids. The DNA for the CDR3 is TGTGCCAGCTCCCCTGGCGGGAGCCCTGCCCACTTC. Translated: CASSPGGSPAHF.

The rearrangement joins TRBV19 to TRBJ1-4; D perhaps matches TRBD1 (5 bases). The CDR3 sequence is 15 residues long. The V and J ends lost 6 bases and 4 bases respectively, with 15 bases between them. Looked up from germline, CDR1 is LNHDA and CDR2 is SQIVND (reference sequence). The CDR3 loop reads CASRPGAADNEKLFF. The CDR3 bases are TGTGCCAGTAGACCTGGGGCAGCAGATAATGAAAAACTGTTTTTT.

The chain recombines TRBV6-6 with TRBJ1-5; 7 bases are a match to TRBD1. V lost 4 bases to trimming and J lost 7 bases; unmatched junction nucleotides: 10. The CDR3 covers 15 residues. Per the germline V gene, CDR1 is MNHNY and CDR2 is SVGAGI (reference sequence). The DNA for the CDR3 is TGTGCCAGCAGTTTCCGAGGGGGCGCAGGGCAGCCCCAGCATTTT. Protein product: CASSFRGGAGQPQHF.

This clone occurred a few times. This chain uses TRBV2 with TRBJ1-2; D is undetermined. Trimming cost V 0 bases and J 8 bases, with 10 bases left between them. This CDR3 region has 13 residues. CDR1 and CDR2 from the germline V gene are SNHLY and FYNNEI. CDR3 sequence reads: CASSEAPSMGYTF. In DNA form, the CDR3 reads TGTGCCAGCAGTGAAGCGCCCTCGATGGGCTACACCTTC.

The chain is built from TRBV5-6 and TRBJ1-1, with no clear D. The CDR3 totals 14 residues. The germline CDR1 and CDR2 sequences are SGHDT and YYEEEE. Trimming shortened V by 0 bases and J by 3 bases, and 9 bases separated the two germline ends. CDR3 amino acids: CASSLGWPDTEAFF. CDR3 DNA: TGTGCCAGCAGCTTGGGTTGGCCGGACACTGAAGCTTTCTTT.

This chain joins TRBV30 and TRBJ2-1; TRBD2 matches 8 bases. This CDR3 is 17 amino acids long. V shed 0 bases and J 4 bases; nucleotides not matched to a gene: 11. Per the germline V gene, CDR1 is GTSNPN and CDR2 is SVGIG (reference sequence). The CDR3 nucleotides read TGTGCCTGGAGTGTACGGACTAGCTCCTATAATTACAATGAGCAGTTCTTC. This translates into CAWSVRTSSYNYNEQFF.

The chain links TRBV15 to TRBJ2-1; no clear D gene. The V gene's germline CDR1 is LNHNV and CDR2 YYDKDF (reference sequence). The CDR3 length is 14 residues. V was clipped by 3 bases and J by 0 bases, with 6 bases between them. The CDR3 here is CATSSQSSYNEQFF. The CDR3 DNA reads as TGTGCCACCAGCAGCCAAAGCTCCTACAATGAGCAGTTCTTC.

V gene TRBV19 combines with J gene TRBJ2-7; 8 bases match TRBD1. Germline CDR1 is LNHDA and CDR2 is SQIVND (reference sequence). The length of the CDR3 is 15 residues. Trimming removed 5 bases from V and 2 bases from J; junction bases left unmatched: 8. The CDR3, as DNA: TGTGCCAGTAGTGCACTATGGACAGGGACCTACGAGCAGTACTTC. Residues: CASSALWTGTYEQYF.

The chain carries TRBV30 and TRBJ2-2; D unclear. Between the trimmed V and J ends, which lost 1 base and 3 bases, there was a span of 6 bases. The CDR3 extends over 13 amino acids. Germline CDR1 reads GTSNPN; CDR2 reads SVGIG (reference sequence). The CDR3 sequence: CAWSEVYTGELFF. The DNA of the CDR3 is TGTGCCTGGAGTGAGGTTTACACCGGGGAGCTGTTTTTT.

The genes are TRBV19 and TRBJ2-2; unclear D gene. Per germline, CDR1 LNHDA and CDR2 SQIVND (reference sequence). The germline V and J ends were trimmed by 2 bases and 8 bases, with 9 bases remaining between them. The CDR3 loop spans 13 amino acids. The CDR3 nucleotides are TGTGCCAGTAGTATACCTGTGCGAGGGGAGCTGTTTTTT. This codes for CASSIPVRGELFF.

The CDR3 DNA sequence: TGTGCCTGGAAAGGGACAGCCAATGGCTACACCTTC. Its translation: CAWKGTANGYTF. The chain joins TRBV30 to TRBJ1-2; 7 nucleotides match TRBD1. J was trimmed by 6 bases and V by 4 bases; bases with no gene match: 5. The V gene's germline CDR1 is GTSNPN and CDR2 SVGIG (reference sequence). CDR3 length: 12 amino acids. The full variable domain, its missing parts supplied by reference TRBV30 and TRBJ1-2, is SQTIHQWPATLVQPVGSPLSLECTVEGTSNPNLYWYRQAAGRGLQLLFYSVGIGQISSEVPQNLSASRPQDRQFILSSKKLLLSDSGFYLCAWKGTANGYTFGSGTRLTVV.

V and J are TRBV7-9 and TRBJ1-1, with unresolved D. V was pared by 7 bases and J by 0 bases, with 6 bases between. From germline, CDR1 is SEHNR and CDR2 FQNEAQ (reference sequence). The CDR3 extends over 12 amino acids. DNA of the CDR3: TGTGCCAGCACCAACCTGAACACTGAAGCTTTCTTT. Residues: CASTNLNTEAFF. The complete variable domain, with remaining parts taken from reference TRBV7-9 and TRBJ1-1, reads DTGVSQNPRHKITKRGQNVTFRCDPISEHNRLYWYRQTLGQGPEFLTYFQNEAQLEKSRLLSDRFSAERPKGSFSTLEIQRTEQGDSAMYLCASTNLNTEAFFGQGTRLTVV.

The chain combines TRBV7-6 with TRBJ2-3, with D perhaps matching TRBD1 (6 bases). Germline loops: CDR1 SGHVS, CDR2 FNYEAQ. The CDR3 sequence is 15 residues long. V was clipped by 5 bases and J by 2 bases, with 14 bases between them. CDR3 loop: CASSLQQGSTDTQYF. CDR3 sequence (DNA): TGTGCCAGCAGCCTCCAACAGGGATCCACAGATACGCAGTATTTT. The variable domain in full, completed from reference TRBV7-6 and TRBJ2-3, reads GAGVSQSPRYKVTKRGQDVALRCDPISGHVSLYWYRQALGQGPEFLTYFNYEAQQDKSGLPNDRFSAERPEGSISTLTIQRTEQRDSAMYRCASSLQQGSTDTQYFGPGTRLTVL.

The chain is built from TRBV11-2 and TRBJ2-2; D gene uncertain. The CDR3 covers 11 residues. The V gene's germline CDR1 is SGHAT and CDR2 FQNNGV. V was cut by 8 bases and J by 4 bases, with 5 bases left in between. The DNA for the CDR3 is TGTGCCAGCTCTCGCACCGGGGAGCTGTTTTTT. Its translation: CASSRTGELFF.

The V and J genes are TRBV27 and TRBJ2-1; a possible D gene is TRBD2 (5 bases). There are 16 residues in the CDR3. V lost 6 bases, J lost 0 bases, and 15 bases lay in between. The V gene's germline CDR1 is MNHEY and CDR2 SMNVEV (reference sequence). CDR3 sequence: CASSGHGVSSYNEQFF. CDR3 DNA: TGTGCCAGCAGCGGCCACGGGGTGAGCTCCTACAATGAGCAGTTCTTC.

The chain employs TRBV6-5 and TRBJ2-7; D uncertain. Germline assignment: CDR1 MNHEY and CDR2 SVGAGI. V lost 6 bases and J lost 2, with 11 bases in between. The CDR3 consists of 13 residues. CDR3 nucleotides: TGTGCCAGCAGCCCCTCCGCAGCCTACGAGCAGTACTTC. This translates into CASSPSAAYEQYF.

The chain is built from TRBV2 and TRBJ1-1, with TRBD1 matching 8 bases. CDR3 length: 15 amino acids. V was pared by 6 bases and J by 3 bases, with 9 bases of the junction left unmatched. CDR1 SNHLY and CDR2 FYNNEI come from the germline V gene. CDR3 nucleotides: TGTGCCAGCAGCGCCCAGGGGGCGGGCGACACTGAAGCTTTCTTT. This codes for CASSAQGAGDTEAFF.

The gene calls are TRBV6-5 and TRBJ1-3; 7 bases line up with TRBD1. This CDR3 contains 14 residues. J gave up 3 bases and V 5 bases, and 4 bases lay outside the gene matches. Germline CDR1 is MNHEY and CDR2 is SVGAGI. The CDR3 sequence is CASSQTGNGNTIYF. CDR3 nucleotide sequence: TGTGCCAGCAGTCAGACAGGGAATGGAAACACCATATATTTT.

This CDR3 is CASSSDVLTRSAYNEQFF. Written as DNA, the CDR3 is TGTGCCAGCAGTTCGGACGTTCTGACGAGATCAGCCTACAATGAGCAGTTCTTC. The gene calls are TRBV28 and TRBJ2-1; D gene uncertain. The CDR3 totals 18 residues. Germline loops: CDR1 MDHEN, CDR2 SYDVKM. Trimming removed 4 bases at V and 2 bases at J, with 21 bases between. Full variable domain (outside the CDR3, taken from reference TRBV28 and TRBJ2-1): DVKVTQSSRYLVKRTGEKVFLECVQDMDHENMFWYRQDPGLGLRLIYFSYDVKMKEKGDIPEGYSVSREKKERFSLILESASTNQTSMYLCASSSDVLTRSAYNEQFFGPGTRLTVL.

V is TRBV28 and J is TRBJ1-3, with unresolved D. Germline-derived CDR1 and CDR2 are MDHEN and SYDVKM. The V and J ends lost 1 base and 5 bases respectively, with 18 bases between them. The CDR3 totals 17 residues. Here the CDR3 DNA reads TGTGCCAGCAGTTTATTTTTATCGGCAGGCGGCCGAAACACCATATATTTT. This sequence encodes CASSLFLSAGGRNTIYF.

The J gene is TRBJ2-3, the V gene TRBV7-3; no definite D call. CDR1 SGHTA and CDR2 FQGTGA come from the germline V gene. V was trimmed by 2 bases and J by 3 bases, leaving 6 bases between them. The CDR3 spans 13 residues. CDR3 sequence (DNA): TGTGCCAGCAGCTTACTGGGGACAGATACGCAGTATTTT. Its translation: CASSLLGTDTQYF.

The J gene is TRBJ2-7, the V gene TRBV4-1, with TRBD1 identical over 12 bases. Germline CDR1 reads MGHRA; CDR2 reads YSYEKL. CDR3 size: 14 residues. The J segment lost 4 bases and the V segment lost 5 bases, leaving 3 bases of the junction unmatched. This CDR3 is CASSMGQGAYEQYF. CDR3 DNA: TGCGCCAGCAGCATGGGACAGGGGGCTTACGAGCAGTACTTC.